A selection of T cell receptor beta chains follows, all from one sample in a study of blood T cell repertoires in COVID-19. Here immunoSEQ multiplex PCR was the method, and the copy in TCRdb shows in-frame clones only, minus some. The sample includes 250,000 to 350,000 clones, 86% of them seen just once. Specimen: PBMCs or T cells enriched from blood (not recorded which). Receptor source: a woman aged 18-35 years who had recovered from COVID-19. Each CDR3 is given with its conserved first and last residue. D genes are given only for firm matches. Where a row states a size, it is once, few, many or the class of an expanded clone; other rows omit it.

j_call: TRBJ2-2
d_call: -
v_call: TRBV12-5
clone_size: -
cdr3_length: 16
cdr3_nt: TGTGCTAGTGGTTCCCGTTCCACGGGAATCACCGGGGAGCTGTTTTTT
cdr3_aa: CASGSRSTGITGELFF

j_call: TRBJ2-1
d_call: TRBD2
v_call: TRBV19
clone_size: -
cdr3_length: 16
cdr3_nt: TGTGCCAGTAGGGTTGCGGGAGGGCCGAGTTTGAATGAGCAGTTCTTC
cdr3_aa: CASRVAGGPSLNEQFF

j_call: TRBJ2-7
d_call: TRBD2
v_call: TRBV10-3
clone_size: -
cdr3_length: 14
cdr3_nt: TGTGCCATCAGCCGGGGGGGAGCTCGGAAGGAGCAGTACTTC
cdr3_aa: CAISRGGARKEQYF

j_call: TRBJ1-2
d_call: -
v_call: TRBV11-2
clone_size: -
cdr3_length: 13
cdr3_nt: TGTGCCAGCAGCTTAGGGTCAGGGAATGGCTACACCTTC
cdr3_aa: CASSLGSGNGYTF

j_call: TRBJ2-7
d_call: TRBD1
v_call: TRBV5-6
clone_size: -
cdr3_length: 12
cdr3_nt: TGTGCCAGCAGCTCGTTACAGGGGAAGCAGTACTTC
cdr3_aa: CASSSLQGKQYF

j_call: TRBJ2-1
d_call: -
v_call: TRBV2
clone_size: few
cdr3_length: 15
cdr3_nt: TGTGCCAGCAGCGTTTCCCTAGGGGGAGACAATGAGCAGTTCTTC
cdr3_aa: CASSVSLGGDNEQFF

j_call: TRBJ1-1
d_call: -
v_call: TRBV9
clone_size: -
cdr3_length: 13
cdr3_nt: TGTGCCAGCAGCGTAGGGGTGACAGAACGAGCTTTCTTT
cdr3_aa: CASSVGVTERAFF

j_call: TRBJ1-3
d_call: -
v_call: TRBV9
clone_size: -
cdr3_length: 16
cdr3_nt: TGTGCCAGCAGCGTTGGCCGGGAACATGCTGGAAACACCATATATTTT
cdr3_aa: CASSVGREHAGNTIYF

j_call: TRBJ1-6
d_call: -
v_call: TRBV12-3/TRBV12-4
clone_size: -
cdr3_length: 13
cdr3_nt: TGTGCCAGCAGTTCTTACGATCATACTCCCCTCCACTTT
cdr3_aa: CASSSYDHTPLHF

j_call: TRBJ1-5
d_call: -
v_call: TRBV5-1
clone_size: -
cdr3_length: 15
cdr3_nt: TGCGCCAGCAGCTTGGAGGGGAATAGCAATCAGCCCCAGCATTTT
cdr3_aa: CASSLEGNSNQPQHF

j_call: TRBJ1-3
d_call: -
v_call: TRBV5-1
clone_size: -
cdr3_length: 16
cdr3_nt: TGCGCCAGCAGCTTGGGAGCAGGGGCGAAAGGAAACACCATATATTTT
cdr3_aa: CASSLGAGAKGNTIYF

j_call: TRBJ1-2
d_call: TRBD1
v_call: TRBV24-1
clone_size: -
cdr3_length: 14
cdr3_nt: TGTGCCACCCGCCCGGGACAGGGGAACTATGGCTACACCTTC
cdr3_aa: CATRPGQGNYGYTF

j_call: TRBJ1-4
d_call: TRBD1
v_call: TRBV15
clone_size: -
cdr3_length: 15
cdr3_nt: TGTGCCACCAGCAGAGAGGGACAGGGGTCCGAAAAACTGTTTTTT
cdr3_aa: CATSREGQGSEKLFF

j_call: TRBJ1-4
d_call: -
v_call: TRBV4-1
clone_size: -
cdr3_length: 15
cdr3_nt: TGCGCCAGCAGCCCCGTCCAGGGGATTAATGAAAAACTGTTTTTT
cdr3_aa: CASSPVQGINEKLFF

j_call: TRBJ2-4
d_call: TRBD2
v_call: TRBV19
clone_size: -
cdr3_length: 20
cdr3_nt: TGTGCCAGTACCGCAACGGGACTAGCGGGAGTAGGTAGTGCCAAAAACATTCAGTACTTC
cdr3_aa: CASTATGLAGVGSAKNIQYF

j_call: TRBJ1-4
d_call: -
v_call: TRBV4-1
clone_size: -
cdr3_length: 15
cdr3_nt: TGCGCCAGCAGCCAACCACAGGCCCCTAATGAAAAACTGTTTTTT
cdr3_aa: CASSQPQAPNEKLFF

j_call: TRBJ1-3
d_call: TRBD1
v_call: TRBV6-5
clone_size: -
cdr3_length: 15
cdr3_nt: TGTGCCAGCAGACACAGGGGGCCCTCTGGAAACACCATATATTTT
cdr3_aa: CASRHRGPSGNTIYF

j_call: TRBJ1-6
d_call: TRBD1
v_call: TRBV30
clone_size: -
cdr3_length: 13
cdr3_nt: TGTGCCTGGAAGGTCAGGGGGGCTTCACCCCTCCACTTT
cdr3_aa: CAWKVRGASPLHF

j_call: TRBJ1-1
d_call: -
v_call: TRBV6-1
clone_size: -
cdr3_length: 17
cdr3_nt: TGTGCCAGCAGTGAACGCTACAGAGACGTAATGAACACTGAAGCTTTCTTT
cdr3_aa: CASSERYRDVMNTEAFF

j_call: TRBJ1-5
d_call: -
v_call: TRBV9
clone_size: -
cdr3_length: 15
cdr3_nt: TGTGCCAGCAGCGTAGGTATCTATAGCAATCAGCCCCAGCATTTT
cdr3_aa: CASSVGIYSNQPQHF

j_call: TRBJ1-1
d_call: -
v_call: TRBV6-5
clone_size: -
cdr3_length: 16
cdr3_nt: TGTGCCAGCAGTTACTCGACGGGCAGGGGGAACACTGAAGCTTTCTTT
cdr3_aa: CASSYSTGRGNTEAFF

j_call: TRBJ1-1
d_call: -
v_call: TRBV7-9
clone_size: few
cdr3_length: 15
cdr3_nt: TGTGCCAGCAGCTTAAGGGGCAGCATGAACACTGAAGCTTTCTTT
cdr3_aa: CASSLRGSMNTEAFF

j_call: TRBJ2-3
d_call: TRBD2
v_call: TRBV5-1
clone_size: -
cdr3_length: 16
cdr3_nt: TGCGCCAGCAGAGGAACTCGCGGGGGGGCAACAGATACGCAGTATTTT
cdr3_aa: CASRGTRGGATDTQYF

j_call: TRBJ1-2
d_call: -
v_call: TRBV11-2
clone_size: -
cdr3_length: 12
cdr3_nt: TGTGCCAGCAGCTTAACACCTTATGGCTACACCTTC
cdr3_aa: CASSLTPYGYTF

j_call: TRBJ2-7
d_call: TRBD2
v_call: TRBV5-4
clone_size: -
cdr3_length: 15
cdr3_nt: TGTGCCAGCAGCTTGAGGCGGGAGAAGGAGCACGAGCAGTACTTC
cdr3_aa: CASSLRREKEHEQYF

j_call: TRBJ2-1
d_call: -
v_call: TRBV27
clone_size: -
cdr3_length: 13
cdr3_nt: TGTGCCAGCAGTCCGGGTTTCGGCAATGAGCAGTTCTTC
cdr3_aa: CASSPGFGNEQFF

j_call: TRBJ2-7
d_call: TRBD1
v_call: TRBV5-6
clone_size: -
cdr3_length: 18
cdr3_nt: TGTGCCAGCAGCTTGTCAGGTTATGAGGTTACAGGGGTCTACGAGCAGTACTTC
cdr3_aa: CASSLSGYEVTGVYEQYF

j_call: TRBJ2-3
d_call: TRBD2
v_call: TRBV11-2
clone_size: -
cdr3_length: 15
cdr3_nt: TGTGCCAGCAGTTATGGACTAGCGATTGCAGATACGCAGTATTTT
cdr3_aa: CASSYGLAIADTQYF

j_call: TRBJ2-1
d_call: -
v_call: TRBV7-2
clone_size: -
cdr3_length: 14
cdr3_nt: TGTGCCAGCAGCTTAGGAGGGGGATACAATGAGCAGTTCTTC
cdr3_aa: CASSLGGGYNEQFF

j_call: TRBJ2-5
d_call: -
v_call: TRBV11-2
clone_size: -
cdr3_length: 15
cdr3_nt: TGTGCCAGCAGCTTCTCCGGACACGGTCAAGAGACCCAGTACTTC
cdr3_aa: CASSFSGHGQETQYF

j_call: TRBJ1-1
d_call: -
v_call: TRBV29-1
clone_size: once
cdr3_length: 11
cdr3_nt: TGCAGCGTTGGTGGCGGGTGGAGGACTTTCTTT
cdr3_aa: CSVGGGWRTFF

j_call: TRBJ2-7
d_call: TRBD1
v_call: TRBV5-1
clone_size: -
cdr3_length: 16
cdr3_nt: TGCGCCAGCAGCCCTTGGGACAGGGGGCTCTCCTACGAGCAGTACTTC
cdr3_aa: CASSPWDRGLSYEQYF

j_call: TRBJ1-2
d_call: TRBD1
v_call: TRBV6-2/TRBV6-3
clone_size: -
cdr3_length: 15
cdr3_nt: TGTGCCAGCAGTTACGCGGCAGGGGGCGTCTATGGCTACACCTTC
cdr3_aa: CASSYAAGGVYGYTF

j_call: TRBJ1-2
d_call: -
v_call: TRBV13
clone_size: -
cdr3_length: 14
cdr3_nt: TGTGCCAGCAGCTTAGGGACAGGAAACTATGGCTACACCTTC
cdr3_aa: CASSLGTGNYGYTF

j_call: TRBJ2-3
d_call: TRBD1
v_call: TRBV7-6
clone_size: -
cdr3_length: 18
cdr3_nt: TGTGCCAGCAGCTTAGGAACAGGGGGCACCCATCACGCAGATACGCAGTATTTT
cdr3_aa: CASSLGTGGTHHADTQYF

j_call: TRBJ2-2
d_call: TRBD2
v_call: TRBV10-3
clone_size: -
cdr3_length: 16
cdr3_nt: TGTGCCATCTCACCGGGACTAGCAACAAACACCGGGGAGCTGTTTTTT
cdr3_aa: CAISPGLATNTGELFF